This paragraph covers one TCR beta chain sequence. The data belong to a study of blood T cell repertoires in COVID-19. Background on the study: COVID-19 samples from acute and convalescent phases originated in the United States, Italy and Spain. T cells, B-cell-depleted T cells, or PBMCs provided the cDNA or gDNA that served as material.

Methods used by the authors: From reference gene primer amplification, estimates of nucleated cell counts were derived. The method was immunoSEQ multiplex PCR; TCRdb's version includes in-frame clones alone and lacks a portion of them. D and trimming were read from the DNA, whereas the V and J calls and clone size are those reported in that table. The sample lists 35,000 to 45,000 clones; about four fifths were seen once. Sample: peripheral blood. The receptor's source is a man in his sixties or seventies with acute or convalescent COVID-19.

The CDR3 here is CASSLVAATPLHF. The CDR3, as DNA: TGTGCCAGCAGTTTAGTGGCAGCGACACCCCTCCACTTT. The chain recombines TRBV27 with TRBJ1-6, with D unresolved. The V end lost 2 bases, the J end lost 11 bases, and 10 bases lay between the germline ends. Germline V CDR1 and CDR2: MNHEY, SMNVEV (reference sequence). The CDR3 spans 13 residues.